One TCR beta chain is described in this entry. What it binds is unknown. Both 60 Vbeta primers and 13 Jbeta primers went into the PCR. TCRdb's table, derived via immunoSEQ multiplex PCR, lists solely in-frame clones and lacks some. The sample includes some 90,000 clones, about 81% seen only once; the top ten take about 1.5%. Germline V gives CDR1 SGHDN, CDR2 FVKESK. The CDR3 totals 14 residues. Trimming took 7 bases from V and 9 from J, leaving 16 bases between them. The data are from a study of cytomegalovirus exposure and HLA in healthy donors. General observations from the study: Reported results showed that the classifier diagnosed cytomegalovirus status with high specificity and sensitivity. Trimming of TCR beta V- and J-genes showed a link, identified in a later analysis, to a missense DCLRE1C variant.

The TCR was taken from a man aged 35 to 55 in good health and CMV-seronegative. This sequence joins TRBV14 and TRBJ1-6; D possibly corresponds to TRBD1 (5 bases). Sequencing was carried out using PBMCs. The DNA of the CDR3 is TGTGCCAGCAACCAGGAGGGGAGGACTTCACCCCTCCACTTT. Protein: CASNQEGRTSPLHF.